This T cell receptor (beta chain) was identified in a study of T cell repertoires in cytomegalovirus infection. Across the whole study: The public TCR beta signatures pointed to both CMV infection and matching HLA type. Study-wide findings and caveats: Cumulated frequencies of public TCR beta families served to identify carriers of CMV plus the relevant HLA.

TCRdb called the reads again in MiXCR, with one record for every CDR3 protein. The profile covers a few hundred thousand distinct CDR3 sequences, with over 15% appearing a single time and less than 60% taken by the ten largest. The CDR3 spans 14 residues. The germline V gene encodes CDR1 SNHLY and CDR2 FYNNEI. V dropped 4 bases and J dropped 3 bases, with 12 bases sitting between them. This clonotype has a handful of counts. Antigen unknown. The rearrangement links TRBV2 to TRBJ2-5, with D possibly being TRBD1 or TRBD2 (5 bases each). What was sequenced was CD8+ T cells from PBMCs. The sequence was collected from a human donor in good health (CMV status not recorded). Some clones in this sample may be carry-over from other donors' samples. The CDR3 spells CASSAGTAKETQYF. As DNA, the CDR3 is TGTGCCAGCAGTGCCGGGACGGCCAAAGAGACCCAGTACTTC.